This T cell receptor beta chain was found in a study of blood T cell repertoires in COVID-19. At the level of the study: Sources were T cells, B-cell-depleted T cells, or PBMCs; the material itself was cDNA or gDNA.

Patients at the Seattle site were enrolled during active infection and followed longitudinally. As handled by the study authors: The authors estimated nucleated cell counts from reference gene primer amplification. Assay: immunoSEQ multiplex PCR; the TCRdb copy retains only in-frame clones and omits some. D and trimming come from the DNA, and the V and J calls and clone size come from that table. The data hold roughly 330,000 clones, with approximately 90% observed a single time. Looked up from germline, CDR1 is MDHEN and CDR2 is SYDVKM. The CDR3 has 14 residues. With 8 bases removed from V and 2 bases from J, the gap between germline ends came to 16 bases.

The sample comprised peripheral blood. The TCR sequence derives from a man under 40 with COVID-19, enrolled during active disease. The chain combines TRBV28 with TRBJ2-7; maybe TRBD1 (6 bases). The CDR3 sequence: CASRDPGTTYEQYF. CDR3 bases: TGTGCCAGCCGGGATCCCGGGACAACCTACGAGCAGTACTTC.